The 32 T cell receptor beta chains reported below all come from one sample, sequenced in a study of blood T cell repertoires in COVID-19. Repertoires were generated with immunoSEQ multiplex PCR, while TCRdb's copy carries only in-frame clones and drops some. The table shows hundreds of thousands of clones, with roughly nine tenths occurring only once. Sequencing input: peripheral blood. The receptors shown here come from a woman aged 30 to 39 with COVID-19, enrolled during active disease.

The rearrangement joins TRBV2 to TRBJ2-2, with TRBD1 as a possible D gene (5 bases). CDR1 is SNHLY, CDR2 FYNNEI, per germline. Deletions cut 3 bases from V and 7 bases from J, with 12 bases between. The CDR3 covers 14 residues. CDR3 region: CASSDPGYGGELFF. Here the CDR3 DNA reads TGTGCCAGCAGTGACCCAGGGTATGGCGGGGAGCTGTTTTTT.

This sequence joins TRBV28 and TRBJ1-2; possible D gene TRBD1, 6 bases. This CDR3 is 14 amino acids long. Germline V gene sequence: CDR1 MDHEN, CDR2 SYDVKM. V was clipped by 6 bases and J by 0 bases, with 11 bases between them. The chain's CDR3 is CASRPGQTNYGYTF. The DNA of the CDR3 is TGTGCCAGCAGGCCCGGACAGACTAACTATGGCTACACCTTC.

This chain links TRBV6-5 with TRBJ2-3; 9 positions match TRBD2. CDR3 length: 13 residues. With 8 bases clipped from V and 0 bases from J, the junction kept 0 bases outside the gene matches. Germline CDR1 is MNHEY and CDR2 is SVGAGI. The CDR3 here is CASLAGSTDTQYF. As DNA, the CDR3 is TGTGCCAGCCTAGCGGGGAGCACAGATACGCAGTATTTT.

The V gene is TRBV2, the J gene TRBJ1-2; perhaps TRBD1 as D (6 bases). Trimming removed 6 bases from V and 9 bases from J, with 17 bases in between. CDR1 and CDR2 (germline): SNHLY, FYNNEI. There are 13 residues in the CDR3. CDR3 amino acids: CASRPTGLGSYTF. CDR3 nucleotide sequence: TGTGCCAGCAGGCCCACAGGGCTTGGTAGCTACACCTTC.

The chain is built from TRBV28 and TRBJ1-6; maybe TRBD1 (6 bases). The germline CDR1 and CDR2 sequences are MDHEN and SYDVKM. The CDR3 has 15 residues. Trimming cost V 3 bases and J 7 bases, with 13 bases left between them. The CDR3 nucleotides read TGTGCCAGCAGTTTCGGCGGGGGCGGAAATTCACCCCTCCACTTT. Protein sequence: CASSFGGGGNSPLHF. The variable domain in full, completed from reference TRBV28 and TRBJ1-6, reads DVKVTQSSRYLVKRTGEKVFLECVQDMDHENMFWYRQDPGLGLRLIYFSYDVKMKEKGDIPEGYSVSREKKERFSLILESASTNQTSMYLCASSFGGGGNSPLHFGNGTRLTVT.

This clone was seen a handful of times. The rearrangement joins TRBV5-1 to TRBJ1-2; 7 positions match TRBD1. CDR3 length equals 14 residues. The germline gives CDR1 SGHRS, CDR2 YFSETQ. The V segment lost 4 bases and the J segment 0 bases; nucleotides outside the gene matches: 3. DNA for the CDR3: TGCGCCAGCAGCGGGGGGACAGCTAACTATGGCTACACCTTC. It yields the protein CASSGGTANYGYTF.

This clone was counted a single time. The genes are TRBV7-8 and TRBJ2-1, with 7 positions matching TRBD1. The germline CDR1 and CDR2 sequences are SGHVS and FQNEAQ. Trimming took 5 bases from V and 5 from J; bases not matched to a gene: 12. The CDR3 loop spans 16 amino acids. CDR3 sequence reads: CASSPIWDRGNNEQFF. For the CDR3, the DNA is TGTGCCAGCAGCCCCATTTGGGACAGAGGAAACAATGAGCAGTTCTTC.

The chain recombines TRBV24-1 with TRBJ2-3; the D gene is possibly TRBD1 (5 bases). Trimming pared 0 bases from V and 6 bases from J, leaving 12 bases between. Per the germline V gene, CDR1 is KGHDR and CDR2 is SFDVKD. The CDR3 spans 15 residues. The CDR3 nucleotides are TGTGCCACCAGTGATTTGCAGGGTGTTGCGGATACGCAGTATTTT. It is translated as CATSDLQGVADTQYF.

V is TRBV7-9 and J is TRBJ1-4, with D perhaps matching TRBD1 (5 bases). The germline gives CDR1 SEHNR, CDR2 FQNEAQ (reference sequence). V lost 1 base, J lost 7 bases, and 10 bases lay in between. There are 14 residues in the CDR3. CDR3 amino acids: CASSLEGLAEKLFF. CDR3 DNA sequence: TGTGCCAGCAGCTTAGAGGGGTTGGCTGAAAAACTGTTTTTT.

A few counts support this clone. This chain connects TRBV23-1 to TRBJ2-7; no definite D call. TRBV23-1 is annotated as an ORF whose role is uncertain. The ends were cut back, 2 bases at V and 3 bases at J, with 8 bases in the middle. The CDR3 runs to 13 residues. Written as DNA, the CDR3 is TGCGCCAGCAGTCAAGACTCCTACTACGAGCAGTACGTC. Translated: CASSQDSYYEQYV.

This chain links TRBV7-8 with TRBJ1-3, with a possible D match to TRBD1 (5 bases). Per the germline V gene, CDR1 is SGHVS and CDR2 is FQNEAQ. V dropped 2 bases and J dropped 8 bases, with 22 bases sitting between them. This CDR3 spans 17 amino acids. The DNA for the CDR3 is TGTGCCAGCAGCTTACGGGGGGTCGATCGGGGCGCGGACACCATATATTTT. Translating it yields CASSLRGVDRGADTIYF. The full variable domain, completed using reference TRBV7-8 and TRBJ1-3, is GAGVSQSPRYKVAKRGQDVALRCDPISGHVSLFWYQQALGQGPEFLTYFQNEAQLDKSGLPSDRFFAERPEGSVSTLKIQRTQQEDSAVYLCASSLRGVDRGADTIYFGEGSWLTVV.

This clone was observed a few times. CDR3: CASSPQGASTDTQYF. CDR3 coding DNA: TGCGCCAGCAGCCCACAGGGGGCAAGCACAGATACGCAGTATTTT. This chain uses TRBV5-1 with TRBJ2-3, with TRBD1 matching 9 bases. CDR3 length: 15 amino acids. The J segment lost 0 bases and the V segment lost 4 bases, leaving 3 bases of the junction unmatched. Germline CDR1 and CDR2: SGHRS and YFSETQ.

The V call is TRBV11-2, the J call TRBJ2-2; 7 positions agree with TRBD1. CDR3 length: 18 residues. V was pared by 4 bases and J by 0 bases, with 11 bases of the junction left unmatched. The germline CDR1 and CDR2 sequences are SGHAT and FQNNGV. The CDR3 region is CASSSWGQIRSNTGELFF. The CDR3 region has the DNA TGTGCCAGCAGCTCATGGGGACAGATCAGATCGAACACCGGGGAGCTGTTTTTT.

The V gene is TRBV28, the J gene TRBJ1-2, with 7 bases aligning to TRBD1. The junction had 8 bases not matched to a gene; V was cut back by 2 bases and J by 2 bases. Germline CDR1 and CDR2: MDHEN and SYDVKM. CDR3 length equals 16 residues. For the CDR3, the DNA is TGTGCCAGCAGTTTAGACAGGGCCTTCACGAACTATGGCTACACCTTC. Protein sequence: CASSLDRAFTNYGYTF.

This clone was detected only a few times. The CDR3 loop reads CASSQDRGPGNTIYF. The CDR3 nucleotides are TGCGCCAGCAGCCAAGATAGGGGGCCCGGAAACACCATATATTTT. This rearrangement joins TRBV4-1 to TRBJ1-3; TRBD1 agrees at 7 bases. The CDR3 extends over 15 amino acids. The V gene end was trimmed by 0 bases and the J gene end by 4 bases; junction bases not matched to a gene: 3. Germline V lookup: CDR1 MGHRA, CDR2 YSYEKL.

This chain links TRBV3-1 (or the pseudogene TRBV3-2) with TRBJ1-2; TRBD1 agrees at 8 bases. Germline lookup yields CDR1 LGHDT and CDR2 YNNKEL (reference sequence). The CDR3 has 15 residues. V shed 4 bases, J shed 2 bases, and the junction held 6 bases outside the gene matches. The CDR3 coding sequence is TGTGCCAGCAGCCTAATGGGGACAGGAAACTATGGCTACACCTTC. Amino acids: CASSLMGTGNYGYTF.

V gene TRBV4-2 combines with J gene TRBJ1-1; a weak D match, TRBD1 (6 bases). CDR3 length: 13 amino acids. With 4 bases removed from V and 7 bases from J, the gap between germline ends came to 13 bases. Germline V gene data show CDR1 as LGHNA and CDR2 as YNFKEQ. In DNA form, the CDR3 reads TGTGCCAGCAGCCCATTGGACAGCAATGAAGCTTTCTTT. Translation: CASSPLDSNEAFF.

The V gene is TRBV18, the J gene TRBJ2-6; possible D gene TRBD2, 5 bases. V lost 5 bases and J 2 bases, leaving 10 bases between the germline ends. Germline-derived CDR1 and CDR2 are KGHSH and LQKENI. The CDR3 spans 15 residues. This CDR3 reads CASSKEVPGANVLTF. For the CDR3, the DNA is TGTGCCAGCTCAAAGGAGGTTCCTGGGGCCAACGTCCTGACTTTC.

This rearrangement joins TRBV24-1 to TRBJ2-3; the D gene is possibly TRBD2 (6 bases). The germline V gene encodes CDR1 KGHDR and CDR2 SFDVKD. V was pared by 3 bases and J by 4 bases, with 13 bases between. The CDR3 extends over 15 amino acids. DNA for the CDR3: TGTGCCACCAGTGATAATCGGGACTCCCCAGATACGCAGTATTTT. Protein product: CATSDNRDSPDTQYF.

The rearrangement joins TRBV3-1 (or the pseudogene TRBV3-2) to TRBJ2-3; TRBD2 agrees at 14 bases. The V and J ends lost 0 bases and 1 base, in that order; junction bases with no gene match: 6. The germline V gene has CDR1 LGHDT and CDR2 YNNKEL (reference sequence). CDR3 size: 19 residues. The CDR3 nucleotides read TGTGCCAGCAGCCAAGAACCGGGACTAGCGGGGGTCGGCACAGATACGCAGTATTTT. It translates to CASSQEPGLAGVGTDTQYF.

This chain links TRBV7-2 with TRBJ1-1; TRBD1 might be the D (6 bases). The CDR3 consists of 15 residues. Germline V gene data show CDR1 as SGHTA and CDR2 as FQGNSA. Deletions cut 0 bases from V and 8 bases from J, with 16 bases between. CDR3 protein: CASSLASNTRGEAFF. DNA for the CDR3: TGTGCCAGCAGCTTAGCGAGTAATACAAGGGGGGAAGCTTTCTTT.

The DNA for the CDR3 is TGCGCCAGCAGCGACGTCGGGGGGGAGACCCAGTACTTC. Translation: CASSDVGGETQYF. The chain joins TRBV5-1 to TRBJ2-5, with 7 bases identical to TRBD2. The V segment lost 4 bases and the J segment 5 bases; nucleotides outside the gene matches: 5. The CDR3 length is 13 residues. CDR1 is SGHRS and CDR2 is YFSETQ in the germline V gene.

In this sample, this clone turned up once. The rearrangement joins TRBV7-9 to TRBJ1-5; tentative D call: TRBD1 (6 bases). The germline V and J ends were trimmed by 2 bases and 6 bases, with 17 bases remaining between them. The germline CDR1 and CDR2 sequences are SEHNR and FQNEAQ (reference sequence). The CDR3 has 16 residues. Here the CDR3 reads CASSLPEQGDGQPQHF. DNA of the CDR3: TGTGCCAGCAGCTTACCCGAACAGGGCGACGGTCAGCCCCAGCATTTT.

This clone is a singleton in its sample. V gene TRBV2 combines with J gene TRBJ1-1; 10 bases fit TRBD1. The germline V gene encodes CDR1 SNHLY and CDR2 FYNNEI. The CDR3 is 17 residues long. The trim removed 3 bases at V and 0 bases at J, leaving 7 bases unmatched. CDR3 nucleotide sequence: TGTGCCAGCAGTGACCCACGGGACAGGGGAATGAACACTGAAGCTTTCTTT. Residues: CASSDPRDRGMNTEAFF.

The CDR3 loop reads CASSWGQGDTEAFF. Here the CDR3 DNA reads TGTGCCAGCAGCTGGGGACAGGGGGACACTGAAGCTTTCTTT. This chain uses TRBV5-6 with TRBJ1-1; TRBD1 matches 11 bases. Looked up from germline, CDR1 is SGHDT and CDR2 is YYEEEE. The trim removed 3 bases at V and 3 bases at J, leaving 1 base unmatched. The CDR3 length is 14 residues.

The chain links TRBV5-6 to TRBJ1-1, with no clear D. The CDR3 sequence is 13 residues long. Germline lookup yields CDR1 SGHDT and CDR2 YYEEEE. V was shortened by 1 base and J by 4 bases, with 8 bases between the two germline ends. CDR3 bases: TGTGCCAGCAGCTTGAAAGGAGGCACTGAAGCTTTCTTT. It encodes CASSLKGGTEAFF.

The rearrangement uses TRBV18 and TRBJ2-7; a possible D gene is TRBD2 (6 bases). CDR1 is KGHSH, CDR2 LQKENI, per germline. The V and J ends lost 4 bases and 1 base respectively, with 14 bases between them. This CDR3 is built from 15 residues. CDR3 in DNA: TGTGCCAGCTCACGCGGGGCAGGAGGATCCTACGAGCAGTACTTC. It codes for CASSRGAGGSYEQYF. Filled out from reference TRBV18 and TRBJ2-7, the complete variable domain reads NAGVMQNPRHLVRRRGQEARLRCSPMKGHSHVYWYRQLPEEGLKFMVYLQKENIIDESGMPKERFSAEFPKEGPSILRIQQVVRGDSAAYFCASSRGAGGSYEQYFGPGTRLTVT.

The chain links TRBV5-1 to TRBJ2-1; a weak D match, TRBD2 (5 bases). Germline CDR1 reads SGHRS; CDR2 reads YFSETQ. Trimming cost V 0 bases and J 5 bases, with 15 bases left between them. CDR3 length equals 16 residues. Here the CDR3 reads CASSLGGRSSNNEQFF. CDR3 in DNA: TGCGCCAGCAGCTTGGGAGGGCGGTCGTCCAACAATGAGCAGTTCTTC. Full variable domain (outside the CDR3, taken from reference TRBV5-1 and TRBJ2-1): KAGVTQTPRYLIKTRGQQVTLSCSPISGHRSVSWYQQTPGQGLQFLFEYFSETQRNKGNFPGRFSGRQFSNSRSEMNVSTLELGDSALYLCASSLGGRSSNNEQFFGPGTRLTVL.

The chain employs TRBV23-1 and TRBJ1-5; possible D gene TRBD1, 6 bases. TRBV23-1 is identified as an open reading frame with a role that is uncertain. The CDR3 has 17 residues. V lost 0 bases, J lost 7 bases, and 19 bases lay in between. CDR3 in DNA: TGCGCCAGCAGTCAATCGGGTGACCAGGGGAGGGGGCAGCCCCAGCATTTT. This codes for CASSQSGDQGRGQPQHF.

The chain links TRBV6-5 to TRBJ2-1, with D possibly matching TRBD1 (6 bases). The CDR3 has 13 amino acids. Germline values: CDR1 MNHEY, CDR2 SVGAGI. Trimming removed 6 bases at V and 1 base at J, with 7 bases between. DNA of the CDR3: TGTGCCAGCAGCGACAGGTCCTACAATGAGCAGTTCTTC. It encodes CASSDRSYNEQFF.

The chain uses TRBV28 and TRBJ1-6; D is uncertain. V was shortened by 2 bases and J by 1 base, with 12 bases between the two germline ends. This CDR3 spans 17 amino acids. Germline lookup yields CDR1 MDHEN and CDR2 SYDVKM. CDR3 residues: CASSLNGIASYNSPLHF. CDR3 nucleotides: TGTGCCAGCAGTTTAAACGGGATTGCTTCCTATAATTCACCCCTCCACTTT.

The V call is TRBV29-1, the J call TRBJ1-2, with TRBD1 as a possible D gene (5 bases). The V end was cut by 3 bases, the J end by 1 base, with 15 bases between. There are 15 residues in the CDR3. Germline V lookup: CDR1 SQVTM, CDR2 ANQGSEA. The CDR3 loop reads CSVEGLRNDNYGYTF. The CDR3 DNA is TGCAGCGTTGAGGGGCTCCGCAATGATAACTATGGCTACACCTTC. The full variable domain, its missing parts supplied by reference TRBV29-1 and TRBJ1-2, is SAVISQKPSRDICQRGTSLTIQCQVDSQVTMMFWYRQQPGQSLTLIATANQGSEATYESGFVIDKFPISRPNLTFSTLTVSNMSPEDSSIYLCSVEGLRNDNYGYTFGSGTRLTVV.